This T cell receptor beta chain was retrieved from a study of T cell responses to AZD1222 COVID-19 vaccine. Data came from immunoSEQ multiplex PCR; TCRdb stores just in-frame clones and leaves some out. Counted here are roughly 200,000 clones, about 93% occurring once; the ten biggest clones make up roughly 1%. J gave up 6 bases and V 3 bases, and 13 bases lay outside the gene matches. The CDR3 length is 17 residues. Per the germline V gene, CDR1 is LGHDT and CDR2 is YNNKEL (reference sequence). In the case of this clone: Its antigen is as yet unknown.

Findings and caveats of the study: Just a handful of people given AZD1222 tested seropositive at baseline. Possibly, clonal diversity was underestimated; donors were largely white British and included more females. Vaccine-associated CD4 TCRs ranged over spike, dominating at 160-218 and 743-854. Unmutated regions of variants are reportedly targeted by nearly half of spike-specific TCRs.

This sample comprised peripheral blood, obtained on day 0 of MenACWY control vaccination. The genes are TRBV3-1 (or the pseudogene TRBV3-2) and TRBJ1-3, with 8 nucleotides matching TRBD1. This sequence originates from an adult in good health. The CDR3 DNA sequence: TGTGCCAGCAGCCAGGAACGGACAGGGAGGCTTGAAAACACCATATATTTT. It codes for CASSQERTGRLENTIYF.